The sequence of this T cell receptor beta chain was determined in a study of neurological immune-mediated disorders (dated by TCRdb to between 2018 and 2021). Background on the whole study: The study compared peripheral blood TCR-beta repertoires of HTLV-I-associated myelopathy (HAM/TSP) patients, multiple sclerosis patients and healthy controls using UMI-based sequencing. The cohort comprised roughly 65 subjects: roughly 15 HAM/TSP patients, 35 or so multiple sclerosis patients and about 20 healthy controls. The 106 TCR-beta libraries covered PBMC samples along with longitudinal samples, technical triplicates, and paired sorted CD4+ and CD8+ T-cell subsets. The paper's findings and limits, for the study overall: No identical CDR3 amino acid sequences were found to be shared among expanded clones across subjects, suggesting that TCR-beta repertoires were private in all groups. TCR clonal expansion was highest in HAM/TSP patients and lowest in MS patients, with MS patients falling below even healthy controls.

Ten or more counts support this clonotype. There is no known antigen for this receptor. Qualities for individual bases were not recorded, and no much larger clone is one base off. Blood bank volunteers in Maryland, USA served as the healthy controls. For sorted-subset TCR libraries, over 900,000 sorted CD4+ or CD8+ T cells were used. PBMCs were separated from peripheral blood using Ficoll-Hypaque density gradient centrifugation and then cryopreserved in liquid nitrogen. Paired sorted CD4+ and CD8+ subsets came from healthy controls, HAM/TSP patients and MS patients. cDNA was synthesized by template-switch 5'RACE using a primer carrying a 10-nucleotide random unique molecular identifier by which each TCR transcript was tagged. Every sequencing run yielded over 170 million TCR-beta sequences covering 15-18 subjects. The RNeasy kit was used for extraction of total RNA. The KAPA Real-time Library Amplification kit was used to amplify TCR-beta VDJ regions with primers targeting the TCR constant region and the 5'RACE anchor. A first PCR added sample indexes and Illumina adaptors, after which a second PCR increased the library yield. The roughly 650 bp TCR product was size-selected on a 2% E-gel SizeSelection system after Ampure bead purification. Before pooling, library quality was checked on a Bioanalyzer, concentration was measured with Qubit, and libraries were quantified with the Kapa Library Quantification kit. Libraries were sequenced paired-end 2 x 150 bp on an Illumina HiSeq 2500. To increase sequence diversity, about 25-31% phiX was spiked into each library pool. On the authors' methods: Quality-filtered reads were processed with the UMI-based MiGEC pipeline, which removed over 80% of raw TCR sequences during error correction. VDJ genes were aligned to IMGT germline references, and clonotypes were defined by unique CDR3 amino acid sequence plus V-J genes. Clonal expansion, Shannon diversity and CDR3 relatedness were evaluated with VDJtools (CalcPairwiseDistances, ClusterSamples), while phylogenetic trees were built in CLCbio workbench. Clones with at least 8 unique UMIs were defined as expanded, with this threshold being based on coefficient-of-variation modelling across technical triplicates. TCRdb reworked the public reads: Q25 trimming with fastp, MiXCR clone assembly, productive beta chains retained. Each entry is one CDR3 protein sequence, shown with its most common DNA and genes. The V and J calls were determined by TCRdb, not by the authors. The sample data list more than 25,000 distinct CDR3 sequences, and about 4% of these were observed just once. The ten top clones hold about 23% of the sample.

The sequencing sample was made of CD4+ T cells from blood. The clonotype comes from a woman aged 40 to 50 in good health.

This receptor carries the CDR3 CSARVSLGEHTQYF. The DNA is TGCAGTGCTAGAGTTTCTCTAGGGGAACATACGCAGTATTTT. The rearrangement combines TRBV20-1 with TRBJ2-3; TRBD1 is a weak D gene call, 5 bases matching. From its cysteine to its phenylalanine, the CDR3 spans 14 amino acids. Kept here is only the CDR3 DNA, which spans 42 bases and is read in frame from base 1. V drops 1 base and J drops 7 bases, leaving 15 bases in between. The germline V gene (reference sequence) specifies DFQATT as CDR1 and SNEGSKA as CDR2.